This T cell receptor beta chain stems from a study of blood T cell repertoires in COVID-19. Study details: T cells, B-cell-depleted T cells, or PBMCs provided the cDNA or gDNA that served as material.

This clone showed up just once. Produced via immunoSEQ multiplex PCR; TCRdb's table is partial and in-frame only. The table includes some 97,000 clones, more than 75% detected once. V dropped 6 bases and J dropped 7; count of bases not matched to a gene: 5. Germline V gene lookup returns CDR1 ENHRY and CDR2 SYGVKD. The CDR3 loop spans 14 amino acids. This rearrangement joins TRBV10-3 to TRBJ2-2; TRBD1 aligns across 10 bases. The sequenced material came from peripheral blood. This TCR was recovered from a man aged 25 to 40 in a cohort sampled during active COVID-19. CDR3 coding DNA: TGTGCCATCAGACCGGGACAGGGGTTCGGGGAGCTGTTTTTT. Amino acids: CAIRPGQGFGELFF.